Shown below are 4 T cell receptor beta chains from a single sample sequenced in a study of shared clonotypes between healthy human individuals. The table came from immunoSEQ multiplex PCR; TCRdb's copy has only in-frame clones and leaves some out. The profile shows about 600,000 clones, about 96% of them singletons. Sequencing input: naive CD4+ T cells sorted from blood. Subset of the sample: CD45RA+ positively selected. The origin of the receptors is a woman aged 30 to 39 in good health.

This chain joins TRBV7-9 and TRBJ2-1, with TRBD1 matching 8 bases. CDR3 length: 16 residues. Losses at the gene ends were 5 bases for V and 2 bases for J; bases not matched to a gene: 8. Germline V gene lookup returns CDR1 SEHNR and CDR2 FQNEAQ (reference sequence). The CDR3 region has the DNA TGTGCCAGCAGCCTAGAGACAGGGGCGACCTACAATGAGCAGTTCTTC. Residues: CASSLETGATYNEQFF.

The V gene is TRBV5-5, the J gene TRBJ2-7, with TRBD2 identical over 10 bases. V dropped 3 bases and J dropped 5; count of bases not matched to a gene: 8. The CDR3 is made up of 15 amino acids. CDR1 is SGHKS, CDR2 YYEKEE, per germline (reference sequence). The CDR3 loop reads CASSYLAGVTDEQYF. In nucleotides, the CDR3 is TGTGCCAGCAGCTACCTAGCGGGAGTAACGGACGAGCAGTACTTC.

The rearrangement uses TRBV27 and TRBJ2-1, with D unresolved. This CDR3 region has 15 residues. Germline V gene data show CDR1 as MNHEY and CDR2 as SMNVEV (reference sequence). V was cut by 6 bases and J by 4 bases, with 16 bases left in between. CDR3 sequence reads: CASSRAADTYNEQFF. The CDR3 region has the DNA TGTGCCAGCAGCCGGGCGGCAGACACTTACAATGAGCAGTTCTTC.

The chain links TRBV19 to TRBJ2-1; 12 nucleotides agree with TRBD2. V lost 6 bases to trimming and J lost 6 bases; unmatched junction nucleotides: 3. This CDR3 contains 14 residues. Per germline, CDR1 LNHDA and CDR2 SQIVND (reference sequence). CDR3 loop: CASRRTSGINEQFF. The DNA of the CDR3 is TGTGCCAGTAGACGGACTAGCGGGATCAATGAGCAGTTCTTC. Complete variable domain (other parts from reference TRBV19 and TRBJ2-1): DGGITQSPKYLFRKEGQNVTLSCEQNLNHDAMYWYRQDPGQGLRLIYYSQIVNDFQKGDIAEGYSVSREKKESFPLTVTSAQKNPTAFYLCASRRTSGINEQFFGPGTRLTVL.